What follows are 28 T cell receptor beta chains derived from one specimen sequenced in a study of blood T cell repertoires in COVID-19 (dated by TCRdb to 2020 to 2022). Libraries were prepared through the immunoSEQ multiplex PCR assay. TCRdb re-hosts the immuneACCESS table, in-frame sequences only. Its copies lack some clones; in the studies checked, an unresolved V gene accounts for under half of them, and the cause for the rest is not known. For this sample there are about 100,000 clones; over 65% appear just once. 13% of the sample goes to the ten largest clones. The specimen was peripheral blood. These receptor sequences come from a human donor in a cohort sampled during active COVID-19.

CDR3 sequence (DNA): TGTGCCAGCAGCCGCGTGAATCAGCCCCAGCATTTT. This translates into CASSRVNQPQHF. This sequence joins TRBV7-8 and TRBJ1-5; D uncertain. The germline CDR1 and CDR2 sequences are SGHVS and FQNEAQ. The V end was cut by 5 bases, the J end by 4 bases, with 6 bases between. The CDR3 spans 12 residues.

The chain uses TRBV5-5 and TRBJ2-7, with a tentative D call TRBD1 (6 bases). CDR1 is SGHKS, CDR2 YYEKEE, per germline (reference sequence). V lost 3 bases and J lost 1, with 11 bases in between. The CDR3 covers 14 residues. In DNA, the CDR3 is TGTGCCAGCAGCTGGGGGCCAGGGTCCTACGAGCAGTACTTC. Translation: CASSWGPGSYEQYF.

This chain uses TRBV21-1 with TRBJ2-7; the DNA was not used to check the table's D call, TRBD1. TRBV21-1 is reported as a pseudogene. CDR3 length: 16 amino acids. DNA for the CDR3: TGTGCCTCAGGACAGGGTACCCTTCTTCCTCTCTACGAGCAGTACTTC. Protein: CASGQGTLLPLYEQYF.

The V call is TRBV9, the J call TRBJ1-1, with D perhaps TRBD1 (5 bases). The CDR3 covers 13 residues. Germline V gene data show CDR1 as SGDLS and CDR2 as YYNGEE. V lost 2 bases and J lost 1, with 6 bases in between. In DNA, the CDR3 is TGTGCCAGCAGCGTTGGGGCGAACACTGAAGCTTTCTTT. Translation: CASSVGANTEAFF.

The chain couples TRBV5-6 to TRBJ2-7; 8 bases map to TRBD2. Germline V gene sequence: CDR1 SGHDT, CDR2 YYEEEE. V trimming: 2 bases; J trimming: 3 bases; junction bases outside the gene matches: 4. This CDR3 has 14 residues. CDR3 nucleotide sequence: TGTGCCAGCAGCTTTCCGGGAGGGCACTACGAGCAGTACTTC. It codes for CASSFPGGHYEQYF.

This chain uses TRBV27 with TRBJ1-5; 9 bases are shared with TRBD1. The CDR3 has 15 residues. From germline, CDR1 is MNHEY and CDR2 SMNVEV (reference sequence). The junction had 5 bases not matched to a gene; V was cut back by 6 bases and J by 2 bases. The CDR3 DNA sequence: TGTGCCAGCAGGGGGACAGGGATGGGCAATCAGCCCCAGCATTTT. Residues: CASRGTGMGNQPQHF.

This chain connects TRBV18 to TRBJ2-5; 9 nucleotides line up with TRBD2. The CDR3 is 17 amino acids. Germline CDR1 reads KGHSH; CDR2 reads LQKENI. V lost 2 bases, J lost 4 bases, and 11 bases stayed unmatched. The CDR3 spells CASSPFSSGTGGETQYF. DNA of the CDR3: TGTGCCAGCTCACCATTCTCTAGCGGGACCGGGGGAGAGACCCAGTACTTC.

The chain is built from TRBV19 and TRBJ1-1, with 7 bases fitting TRBD1. The trim removed 3 bases at V and 1 base at J, leaving 8 bases unmatched. CDR1 and CDR2 from the germline V gene are LNHDA and SQIVND (reference sequence). CDR3 length equals 16 residues. The CDR3 spells CASSIRDRGRNTEAFF. CDR3 coding DNA: TGTGCCAGTAGTATCCGGGACAGAGGTCGGAACACTGAAGCTTTCTTT.

The rearrangement uses TRBV27 and TRBJ1-1; maybe TRBD1 (6 bases). This CDR3 comprises 12 residues. Germline CDR1 and CDR2: MNHEY and SMNVEV (reference sequence). V was clipped by 8 bases and J by 5 bases, with 12 bases between them. For the CDR3, the DNA is TGTGCCAGCCAGGGGATGGGTACTGAAGCTTTCTTT. This gives the protein CASQGMGTEAFF.

The chain links TRBV6-6 to TRBJ1-6; D is undetermined. Germline values: CDR1 MNHNY, CDR2 SVGAGI (reference sequence). This CDR3 spans 15 amino acids. Trimming took 6 bases from V and 0 from J, leaving 9 bases between them. The CDR3 DNA reads as TGTGCCAGCAGGGACCGGGGCTCCTATAATTCACCCCTCCACTTT. Encoded protein: CASRDRGSYNSPLHF.

This sequence joins TRBV19 and TRBJ1-2; TRBD1 is a possible D gene (6 bases). The CDR3 length is 15 residues. Germline V gene sequence: CDR1 LNHDA, CDR2 SQIVND (reference sequence). Trimming left V 4 bases short and J 4 bases short, with 16 bases between. CDR3 bases: TGTGCCAGTAGTACGACGGACAGCCCACGCTATGGCTACACCTTC. It yields the protein CASSTTDSPRYGYTF.

The chain couples TRBV5-1 to TRBJ1-1, with a weak D call TRBD1 (5 bases). This CDR3 comprises 13 residues. V lost 2 bases and J 1 base, leaving 6 bases between the germline ends. Germline-derived CDR1 and CDR2 are SGHRS and YFSETQ. In nucleotides, the CDR3 is TGCGCCAGCAGCTTCGGACAGAACACTGAAGCTTTCTTT. Protein: CASSFGQNTEAFF.

This chain connects TRBV6-2 or TRBV6-3 to TRBJ2-2; D is perhaps TRBD1 (6 bases). CDR3 length equals 13 residues. V dropped 6 bases and J dropped 6 bases, with 11 bases sitting between them. From germline, CDR1 is MNHEY and CDR2 SVGEGT. The CDR3 is CASSGQFPGELFF. The CDR3 DNA reads TGTGCCAGCAGCGGACAGTTCCCCGGGGAGCTGTTTTTT.

The chain employs TRBV7-2 and TRBJ1-1; 8 positions agree with TRBD1. V shed 6 bases and J 6 bases; nucleotides not matched to a gene: 12. Looked up from germline, CDR1 is SGHTA and CDR2 is FQGNSA. This CDR3 has 15 residues. CDR3: CASSLQTGVNAEAFF. The CDR3 nucleotides are TGTGCCAGCAGTTTGCAGACAGGGGTAAACGCTGAAGCTTTCTTT.

V usage is TRBV19 and J usage is TRBJ1-1, with 7 bases lining up with TRBD1. The V segment lost 6 bases and the J segment 0 bases; nucleotides outside the gene matches: 4. CDR1 is LNHDA and CDR2 is SQIVND in the germline V gene (reference sequence). This CDR3 has 14 residues. CDR3: CASSMTGMNTEAFF. The CDR3 DNA sequence: TGTGCCAGTAGCATGACAGGGATGAACACTGAAGCTTTCTTT.

CDR3 in amino acids: CASNMDRAYEQYF. The CDR3, as DNA: TGTGCCAGCAACATGGACAGGGCTTACGAGCAGTACTTC. This chain uses TRBV6-6 with TRBJ2-7, with 8 nucleotides matching TRBD1. With V trimmed by 7 bases and J by 4 bases, 6 bases remained unmatched. The germline CDR1 and CDR2 sequences are MNHNY and SVGAGI (reference sequence). The CDR3 runs 13 residues.

This clone was found a few times. J is TRBJ2-7 and V is TRBV10-3, with a possible D match to TRBD1 (7 bases). This CDR3 spans 14 amino acids. Trimming removed 6 bases at V and 4 bases at J, with 16 bases between. Germline V lookup: CDR1 ENHRY, CDR2 SYGVKD. The CDR3 reads CAIRGQGGRYEQYF. CDR3 in DNA: TGTGCCATCAGGGGGCAGGGGGGAAGATACGAGCAGTACTTC.

This clone was observed once. The chain is built from TRBV5-5 and TRBJ1-4, with 9 positions matching TRBD1. The V and J ends lost 4 bases and 6 bases, in that order; junction bases with no gene match: 10. This CDR3 spans 16 amino acids. The germline V gene encodes CDR1 SGHKS and CDR2 YYEKEE (reference sequence). The CDR3 bases are TGTGCCAGCAGCGCTACTGGACAGGGGTTTTATGAAAAACTGTTTTTT. Its protein product is CASSATGQGFYEKLFF.

This chain uses TRBV6-2 or TRBV6-3 with TRBJ2-5, with 8 bases matching TRBD1. The CDR3 loop spans 16 amino acids. After removal of 6 bases from V and 4 bases from J, the junction contained 13 bases not matched to a gene. The V gene's germline CDR1 is MNHEY and CDR2 SVGEGT. The CDR3 is CASSQPRTGTGETQYF. The DNA of the CDR3 is TGTGCCAGCAGCCAACCGCGGACAGGGACCGGAGAGACCCAGTACTTC.

This clone was seen only a few times. The chain recombines TRBV27 with TRBJ1-6; D unresolved. The CDR3 extends over 15 amino acids. Per the germline V gene, CDR1 is MNHEY and CDR2 is SMNVEV (reference sequence). Trimming took 2 bases from V and 0 from J, leaving 5 bases between them. DNA for the CDR3: TGTGCCAGCAGTTTAGAGAGCTCCTATAATTCACCCCTCCACTTT. Translation: CASSLESSYNSPLHF.

This chain uses TRBV6-6 with TRBJ1-2, with D perhaps TRBD1 (5 bases). Germline CDR1 MNHNY, CDR2 SVGAGI (reference sequence). The CDR3 is made up of 14 amino acids. The V and J ends lost 5 bases and 1 base respectively, with 11 bases between them. The CDR3 loop reads CASSPGGINYGYTF. The CDR3 DNA reads TGTGCCAGCAGTCCGGGGGGGATTAACTATGGCTACACCTTC.

V is TRBV7-9 and J is TRBJ1-2, with D perhaps TRBD1 (5 bases). The CDR3 has 15 residues. CDR1 and CDR2 (germline): SEHNR, FQNEAQ (reference sequence). V was clipped by 7 bases and J by 4 bases, with 19 bases between them. The CDR3 is CASTSIGGDSYGYTF. As DNA, the CDR3 is TGTGCCAGCACCTCAATCGGCGGGGACTCCTATGGCTACACCTTC.

The chain combines TRBV5-6 with TRBJ1-2; no firm D call. Germline CDR1 is SGHDT and CDR2 is YYEEEE. The ends were cut back, 0 bases at V and 1 base at J, with 16 bases in the middle. This CDR3 spans 17 amino acids. The CDR3 sequence is CASSLAQGGRINYGYTF. The DNA of the CDR3 is TGTGCCAGCAGCTTGGCTCAAGGAGGGCGGATTAACTATGGCTACACCTTC.

This clone was picked up a small number of times. The sample holds other DNA sequences that translate to the same CDR3. J is TRBJ2-7 and V is TRBV20-1, with 7 positions matching TRBD1. This CDR3 is built from 11 residues. Germline CDR1 is DFQATT and CDR2 is SNEGSKA (reference sequence). Germline trimming cut 5 bases from V and 3 bases from J; bases unmatched to any gene: 1. The CDR3 DNA sequence: TGCAGTGCTGGACAGGACTACGAGCAGTACTTC. Its translation is CSAGQDYEQYF.

As for this clone: The sample holds other DNA sequences that translate to the same CDR3. The chain has TRBV6-5 and TRBJ2-3, with TRBD2 matching over 8 bases. This CDR3 has 14 residues. Germline CDR1 MNHEY, CDR2 SVGAGI. V gave up 6 bases and J gave up 3 bases; unmatched junction bases: 5. The CDR3 spells CASRTGGPTDTQYF. The CDR3 coding sequence is TGTGCCAGCAGGACGGGAGGGCCTACAGATACGCAGTATTTT.

The genes are TRBV14 and TRBJ2-1; D remains ambiguous. Looked up from germline, CDR1 is SGHDN and CDR2 is FVKESK. The ends were cut back, 0 bases at V and 0 bases at J, with 12 bases in the middle. The CDR3 runs to 17 residues. The CDR3: CASSQDLVASSYNEQFF. CDR3 DNA: TGTGCCAGCAGCCAAGATCTGGTAGCCAGCTCCTACAATGAGCAGTTCTTC.

CDR3: CASSRQGIETQYF. The CDR3 nucleotides are TGTGCCAGCAGTCGACAGGGGATAGAGACCCAGTACTTC. This chain joins TRBV12-3 or TRBV12-4 and TRBJ2-5, with 8 bases that match TRBD1. V was pared by 5 bases and J by 4 bases, with 3 bases of the junction left unmatched. This CDR3 is built from 13 residues.

The rearrangement uses TRBV5-1 and TRBJ1-5; 12 nucleotides agree with TRBD1. This CDR3 spans 15 amino acids. Trimming took 4 bases from V and 6 from J; bases not matched to a gene: 5. Per germline, CDR1 SGHRS and CDR2 YFSETQ. CDR3 nucleotides: TGCGCCAGCAGCCCAGGGACAGGGGGCCCTCAGCCCCAGCATTTT. Residues: CASSPGTGGPQPQHF. Using reference TRBV5-1 and TRBJ1-5 for the parts outside the CDR3, the full variable domain is KAGVTQTPRYLIKTRGQQVTLSCSPISGHRSVSWYQQTPGQGLQFLFEYFSETQRNKGNFPGRFSGRQFSNSRSEMNVSTLELGDSALYLCASSPGTGGPQPQHFGDGTRLSIL.